These T cell receptor beta chains were read from a single sample in a study of human thymus T cells. Clones were sequenced by immunoSEQ multiplex PCR, and TCRdb holds only the in-frame ones, with some missing. Seen here are 54,000 or so clones, over 85% observed once, and the top ten hold less than 7%. The specimen was blood. The receptors originated from a boy younger than two with a congenital heart defect but otherwise immunologically healthy. Both conserved end residues are part of each CDR3. The D gene is left open where the match is weak. The listing skips clone size in some rows; elsewhere it reads once, few, many or a size class.

16	TRBD2	TRBV4-1	.	TRBJ2-3	CASSQLAARVTDTQYF	TGCGCCAGCAGCCAACTAGCGGCGAGGGTGACAGATACGCAGTATTTT
14	TRBD1	TRBV30	.	TRBJ1-5	CAWTSGQGAQPQHF	TGTGCCTGGACCTCTGGACAGGGGGCACAGCCCCAGCATTTT
16	TRBD2	TRBV15	.	TRBJ2-5	CATSRDRAGGGETQYF	TGTGCCACCAGCAGAGATCGTGCGGGAGGCGGGGAGACCCAGTACTTC
17	TRBD2	TRBV7-9	.	TRBJ2-3	CASSLRRLAGSTDTQYF	TGTGCCAGCAGCTTACGAAGACTAGCGGGGAGCACAGATACGCAGTATTTT
14	.	TRBV5-1	.	TRBJ1-2	CASSLDSGIYGYTF	TGCGCCAGCAGCTTGGACAGTGGGATCTATGGCTACACCTTC
13	.	TRBV2	once	TRBJ1-2	CASSEQGTYGYTF	TGTGCCAGCAGTGAACAGGGGACCTATGGCTACACCTTC
15	TRBD2	TRBV27	.	TRBJ2-3	CASSGTSRSTDTQYF	TGTGCCAGCAGCGGGACTAGCCGTAGCACAGATACGCAGTATTTT
12	.	TRBV19	few	TRBJ1-5	CASSIPPQPQHF	TGTGCCAGTAGTATTCCCCCACAGCCCCAGCATTTT
16	TRBD1	TRBV4-2	.	TRBJ2-5	CASSQEGKDRQETQYF	TGTGCCAGCAGCCAAGAAGGAAAGGACAGGCAAGAGACCCAGTACTTC
10	.	TRBV19	.	TRBJ1-5	CASSAGRQHF	TGTGCCAGTAGCGCAGGGCGCCAGCATTTT
15	.	TRBV21-1	.	TRBJ1-1	CASSKSGSMNTEAFF	TGTGCCAGCAGCAAGTCGGGCTCCATGAACACTGAAGCTTTCTTT
13	.	TRBV10-2	.	TRBJ2-6	CASSGGETNVLTF	TGCGCCAGCAGTGGGGGGGAGACCAACGTCCTGACTTTC
16	TRBD1	TRBV19	few	TRBJ1-5	CASIAESGQALGPQHF	TGTGCCAGTATAGCGGAGTCCGGACAGGCCCTTGGGCCCCAGCATTTT
14	TRBD1	TRBV30	.	TRBJ1-1	CAWRGTGRNTEAFF	TGTGCCTGGAGGGGGACAGGGCGGAACACTGAAGCTTTCTTT